This entry lists 27 T cell receptor beta chains sequenced from one sample in a study of beta chain features in type 1 diabetes. Reverse transcription of all isolated RNA meant that expressed TCRB transcripts were sequenced. Profiling relied on immunoSEQ multiplex PCR, and the TCRdb table lists in-frame clones only, not all of them. The sample holds a few hundred thousand clones, approximately 11% seen once. Antigens of these TCRs are unknown. The study, taken as a whole, reports: Patients with Type 1 diabetes showed moderately but significantly shorter TCRB CDR3s in all four CD4+ subsets.

Sequences were obtained from naive CD4+ T cells from blood. The source is a man under 40 with type 1 diabetes.

In this sample, this clone turned up a few times. The V gene is TRBV5-4, the J gene TRBJ2-3, with D unresolved. Trimming took 4 bases from V and 7 from J, leaving 16 bases between them. The CDR3 is made up of 14 amino acids. Germline CDR1 reads SGHNT; CDR2 reads YYREEE (reference sequence). In nucleotides, the CDR3 is TGTGCCAGCAGCCCAGGTTCAAGCCGGAATACGCAGTATTTT. Protein: CASSPGSSRNTQYF.

This clone appeared a few times. This sequence joins TRBV5-1 and TRBJ2-2; 11 bases match TRBD2. Germline V CDR1 and CDR2: SGHRS, YFSETQ. This CDR3 is 16 amino acids long. V dropped 4 bases and J dropped 4; count of bases not matched to a gene: 6. The CDR3 spells CASSKLAGGSTGELFF. For the CDR3, the DNA is TGCGCCAGCAGCAAGCTAGCGGGGGGATCCACCGGGGAGCTGTTTTTT.

This clone was counted only a few times. This chain links TRBV5-1 with TRBJ2-3, with D possibly being TRBD2 (6 bases). The CDR3 totals 14 residues. Trimming stripped 0 bases from V and 2 bases from J, with 7 bases between. Germline V CDR1 and CDR2: SGHRS, YFSETQ. CDR3: CASSLGLDTDTQYF. CDR3 nucleotides: TGCGCCAGCAGCTTGGGACTAGACACAGATACGCAGTATTTT.

The chain is built from TRBV5-1 and TRBJ2-3, with TRBD2 as a possible D gene (6 bases). This CDR3 is 16 amino acids long. V was pared by 0 bases and J by 2 bases, with 13 bases between. Germline V gene lookup returns CDR1 SGHRS and CDR2 YFSETQ. The CDR3 bases are TGCGCCAGCAGCTTGGCCTCCCGGGAGACCACAGATACGCAGTATTTT. This gives the protein CASSLASRETTDTQYF.

In its sample, this clone was seen a few times. The same CDR3 is also encoded by other DNA sequences in this sample. The DNA for the CDR3 is TGTGCCAGCAGCTTCGGACAGGGCCCAGATACGCAGTATTTT. Translated: CASSFGQGPDTQYF. The V call is TRBV7-9, the J call TRBJ2-3; 8 nucleotides align to TRBD1. Germline V gene sequence: CDR1 SEHNR, CDR2 FQNEAQ (reference sequence). The CDR3 sequence is 14 residues long. The V segment lost 3 bases and the J segment 4 bases; nucleotides outside the gene matches: 3.

This chain uses TRBV5-1 with TRBJ2-7; TRBD1 is a possible D gene (5 bases). The CDR3 totals 15 residues. V lost 3 bases and J lost 0, with 13 bases in between. Germline CDR1 SGHRS, CDR2 YFSETQ. The CDR3 DNA reads as TGCGCCAGCAGCTATAACAGGACCGCCTCCTACGAGCAGTACTTC. This gives the protein CASSYNRTASYEQYF.

The rearrangement joins TRBV6-5 to TRBJ2-4, with D perhaps matching TRBD2 (6 bases). V gave up 8 bases and J gave up 8 bases, with 13 bases separating them. The CDR3 spans 12 residues. In germline, CDR1 is MNHEY, CDR2 SVGAGI. The CDR3 region is CASGGNSDIQYF. The CDR3 coding sequence is TGTGCCAGCGGAGGGAACAGTGACATTCAGTACTTC.

This chain uses TRBV9 with TRBJ2-2, with D maybe TRBD2 (7 bases). The CDR3 is made up of 15 amino acids. Germline loops: CDR1 SGDLS, CDR2 YYNGEE. V lost 4 bases and J 4 bases, leaving 14 bases between the germline ends. The CDR3 sequence: CASSWGGGVTGELFF. As DNA, the CDR3 is TGTGCCAGCAGCTGGGGCGGGGGCGTCACCGGGGAGCTGTTTTTT.

V is TRBV7-9 and J is TRBJ2-7, with 7 nucleotides matching TRBD1. The junction had 7 bases not matched to a gene; V was cut back by 4 bases and J by 1 base. The CDR3 consists of 15 residues. CDR1 is SEHNR, CDR2 FQNEAQ, per germline (reference sequence). The CDR3 loop is CASSSPRDSSYEQYF. As DNA, the CDR3 is TGTGCCAGCAGCTCACCCCGGGACAGTTCCTACGAGCAGTACTTC.

The chain carries TRBV2 and TRBJ2-7; TRBD1 is a possible D gene (6 bases). V lost 9 bases to trimming and J lost 4 bases, with 19 bases between them. CDR3 size: 14 residues. Germline lookup yields CDR1 SNHLY and CDR2 FYNNEI. This CDR3 is CASSRGFMTYEQYF. Written as DNA, the CDR3 is TGTGCCAGTTCCAGGGGATTCATGACGTACGAGCAGTACTTC.

V and J are TRBV7-9 and TRBJ2-1, with unresolved D. The V and J ends lost 2 bases and 8 bases respectively, with 7 bases between them. There are 12 residues in the CDR3. The germline CDR1 and CDR2 sequences are SEHNR and FQNEAQ (reference sequence). CDR3 in DNA: TGTGCCAGCAGCTTAATAAGCGATGAGCAGTTCTTC. It encodes CASSLISDEQFF.

The CDR3 DNA reads TGTGCCAGCAGCAGCTTAAACTCTGGAAACACCATATATTTT. This translates into CASSSLNSGNTIYF. V and J are TRBV7-6 and TRBJ1-3, with no clear D. Germline V gene data show CDR1 as SGHVS and CDR2 as FNYEAQ. The CDR3 has 14 amino acids. Trimming cost V 5 bases and J 0 bases, with 8 bases left between them.

The chain recombines TRBV19 with TRBJ1-5; D is perhaps TRBD1 (6 bases). The germline V and J ends were trimmed by 5 bases and 0 bases, with 11 bases remaining between them. Germline lookup yields CDR1 LNHDA and CDR2 SQIVND (reference sequence). CDR3 length: 15 residues. CDR3: CASSQGGNSNQPQHF. The CDR3, as DNA: TGTGCCAGTAGTCAAGGGGGAAATAGCAATCAGCCCCAGCATTTT.

The chain recombines TRBV5-4 with TRBJ1-1, with 7 bases fitting TRBD1. V lost 5 bases, J lost 1 base, and 8 bases stayed unmatched. This CDR3 has 15 residues. Germline CDR1 SGHNT, CDR2 YYREEE (reference sequence). The CDR3 is CASSRDRLENTEAFF. The CDR3, as DNA: TGTGCCAGCAGTAGGGACAGACTTGAGAACACTGAAGCTTTCTTT.

The V call is TRBV18, the J call TRBJ1-1; D not certain. This CDR3 is built from 12 residues. V dropped 3 bases and J dropped 1 base, with 3 bases sitting between them. CDR1 and CDR2 from the germline V gene are KGHSH and LQKENI. Written as DNA, the CDR3 is TGTGCCAGCTCACCCTCGAACACTGAAGCTTTCTTT. Its protein is CASSPSNTEAFF.

The gene calls are TRBV18 and TRBJ2-7; the D gene is possibly TRBD1 (6 bases). The CDR3 extends over 18 amino acids. CDR1 is KGHSH and CDR2 is LQKENI in the germline V gene. V dropped 6 bases and J dropped 0 bases, with 24 bases sitting between them. The DNA of the CDR3 is TGTGCCAGCTCCCACAATGGGGGCAACACAAGGAGCTCCTACGAGCAGTACTTC. This sequence encodes CASSHNGGNTRSSYEQYF.

This clone was seen a few times. The V call is TRBV15, the J call TRBJ1-1; no definite D call. CDR1 LNHNV and CDR2 YYDKDF come from the germline V gene (reference sequence). V lost 1 base, J lost 5 bases, and 14 bases lay in between. The CDR3 has 15 amino acids. This chain's CDR3 is CATSRGASRGTEAFF. CDR3 in DNA: TGTGCCACCAGCAGAGGGGCATCCCGTGGTACTGAAGCTTTCTTT. Together with reference TRBV15 and TRBJ1-1, the CDR3 gives the full variable domain: DAMVIQNPRYQVTQFGKPVTLSCSQTLNHNVMYWYQQKSSQAPKLLFHYYDKDFNNEADTPDNFQSRRPNTSFCFLDIRSPGLGDTAMYLCATSRGASRGTEAFFGQGTRLTVV.

This clone has only one observation. The chain is built from TRBV2 and TRBJ1-6; 9 nucleotides align to TRBD1. The CDR3 spans 17 residues. Looked up from germline, CDR1 is SNHLY and CDR2 is FYNNEI. V dropped 3 bases and J dropped 7; count of bases not matched to a gene: 10. The CDR3 DNA reads as TGTGCCAGCAGTGACCGCACTGGGACAGGGAAGAATTCACCCCTCCACTTT. Translating gives CASSDRTGTGKNSPLHF.

V and J are TRBV2 and TRBJ1-1; the D gene is possibly TRBD1 (6 bases). Trimming took 6 bases from V and 7 from J, leaving 18 bases between them. The CDR3 extends over 14 amino acids. Germline CDR1 SNHLY, CDR2 FYNNEI. CDR3 in amino acids: CASRNTGFSDEAFF. CDR3 nucleotides: TGTGCCAGCAGGAACACAGGGTTTTCTGATGAAGCTTTCTTT.

The chain links TRBV4-3 to TRBJ2-1; the D gene is possibly TRBD1 (5 bases). V was trimmed by 0 bases and J by 8 bases, leaving 17 bases between them. The length of the CDR3 is 16 residues. Germline V gene sequence: CDR1 LGHNA, CDR2 YSLEER. The DNA of the CDR3 is TGCGCCAGCAGCCAAGACTCGGCAGGGAAGGGCGATGAGCAGTTCTTC. Translating gives CASSQDSAGKGDEQFF.

This clone was counted a few times. This chain links TRBV2 with TRBJ2-7; 7 nucleotides line up with TRBD1. This CDR3 is built from 12 residues. Germline V CDR1 and CDR2: SNHLY, FYNNEI. With V trimmed by 10 bases and J by 3 bases, 6 bases remained unmatched. CDR3 protein: CANEGTDYEQYF. The CDR3 bases are TGTGCCAACGAAGGGACAGACTACGAGCAGTACTTC.

This chain links TRBV19 with TRBJ1-5; 8 nucleotides match TRBD1. Germline-derived CDR1 and CDR2 are LNHDA and SQIVND (reference sequence). After removal of 1 base from V and 7 bases from J, the junction contained 9 bases not matched to a gene. The CDR3 sequence is 16 residues long. The CDR3 protein is CASSIAHGQGYQPQHF. The CDR3 region has the DNA TGTGCCAGTAGTATAGCCCACGGACAGGGTTACCAGCCCCAGCATTTT.

This clone was found a few times. J is TRBJ2-3 and V is TRBV5-4, with D perhaps TRBD2 (6 bases). The CDR3 consists of 15 residues. Germline values: CDR1 SGHNT, CDR2 YYREEE (reference sequence). V dropped 5 bases and J dropped 2 bases, with 15 bases sitting between them. The CDR3 loop reads CASRTSFRATDTQYF. Written as DNA, the CDR3 is TGTGCCAGCAGGACTAGTTTCCGGGCCACAGATACGCAGTATTTT.

This clone was counted only a few times. The chain couples TRBV11-2 to TRBJ2-4; 8 bases match TRBD1. There are 13 residues in the CDR3. With 4 bases clipped from V and 7 bases from J, the junction kept 3 bases outside the gene matches. Germline V lookup: CDR1 SGHAT, CDR2 FQNNGV. The CDR3 protein is CASSSGQGNIQYF. In DNA form, the CDR3 reads TGTGCCAGCAGCTCCGGACAGGGCAACATTCAGTACTTC.

This chain joins TRBV6-1 and TRBJ2-5; D is perhaps TRBD1 (6 bases). The CDR3 has 15 amino acids. Germline loops: CDR1 MNHNS, CDR2 SASEGT. V gave up 3 bases and J gave up 1 base, with 12 bases separating them. CDR3 sequence: CASSELRDTQETQYF. The CDR3, as DNA: TGTGCCAGCAGTGAGCTTCGGGACACCCAAGAGACCCAGTACTTC.

J is TRBJ1-2 and V is TRBV6-5, with D maybe TRBD1 (6 bases). The CDR3 length is 14 residues. Per the germline V gene, CDR1 is MNHEY and CDR2 is SVGAGI. Deletions cut 6 bases from V and 7 bases from J, with 18 bases between. CDR3 nucleotide sequence: TGTGCCAGCAGACCTCGAGGGGGGGGCTTTGGCTACACCTTC. Its protein product is CASRPRGGGFGYTF.

This clone was picked up a small number of times. This rearrangement joins TRBV6-6 to TRBJ1-5; no reliable D call. CDR1 and CDR2 from the germline V gene are MNHNY and SVGAGI (reference sequence). Between the trimmed V and J ends, which lost 11 bases and 4 bases, there was a span of 15 bases. The CDR3 runs 13 residues. The CDR3: CAAGGSANQPQHF. In DNA form, the CDR3 reads TGTGCCGCGGGAGGGTCGGCAAATCAGCCCCAGCATTTT.